These 16 T cell receptor beta chains came from one sample sequenced in a study of tumor-infiltrating lymphocytes in localized non-small cell lung cancer. The assay was immunoSEQ multiplex PCR, and TCRdb's table has in-frame clones only and misses some. The top ten hold less than 10% of the sample, which has about 14,000 clones, around two thirds seen once. Sequenced: uninvolved lung tissue not adjacent to the tumor. Receptors were obtained from a human donor with non-small cell lung cancer.

This clone has more than one count but fewer than ten. The CDR3 coding sequence is TGTGCCAGCAGCTTAGATCCTAGCGGGAGGGCCATTGAGCAGTTCTTC. Residues: CASSLDPSGRAIEQFF. V usage is TRBV13 and J usage is TRBJ2-1, with TRBD2 matching over 12 bases. CDR3 length: 16 amino acids. CDR1 PRHDT and CDR2 FYEKMQ come from the germline V gene (reference sequence). Trimming cost V 1 base and J 9 bases; bases outside gene matches: 7.

The chain joins TRBV5-1 to TRBJ2-1; 8 positions agree with TRBD1. Per the germline V gene, CDR1 is SGHRS and CDR2 is YFSETQ. The CDR3 runs to 14 residues. V gave up 3 bases and J gave up 9 bases; unmatched junction bases: 8. CDR3 amino acids: CASSWLGQGGEQFF. The DNA for the CDR3 is TGCGCCAGCAGCTGGCTCGGACAGGGCGGTGAGCAGTTCTTC.

This clone was recorded a few times. The chain recombines TRBV19 with TRBJ2-4; D tentatively reads TRBD1 or TRBD2 (5 bases each). Germline V lookup: CDR1 LNHDA, CDR2 SQIVND (reference sequence). The CDR3 length is 16 residues. Trimming cost V 5 bases and J 0 bases, with 14 bases left between them. CDR3 nucleotide sequence: TGTGCCAGTAGTTCCGGGACCGATCTAGCCAAAAACATTCAGTACTTC. Encoded protein: CASSSGTDLAKNIQYF.

This CDR3 reads CASSQEFAVGQETQYF. The CDR3 region has the DNA TGTGCCAGCAGCCAAGAATTCGCGGTAGGCCAAGAGACCCAGTACTTC. The chain uses TRBV14 and TRBJ2-5; no reliable D call. V was shortened by 0 bases and J by 1 base, with 12 bases between the two germline ends. CDR1 is SGHDN, CDR2 FVKESK, per germline. The length of the CDR3 is 16 residues.

This clone has just a few counts. V gene TRBV7-2 combines with J gene TRBJ1-1; no clear D. V lost 4 bases and J lost 2, with 11 bases in between. Looked up from germline, CDR1 is SGHTA and CDR2 is FQGNSA. CDR3 length equals 14 residues. This CDR3 reads CASSYKAANTEAFF. The CDR3 DNA reads as TGTGCCAGCAGCTATAAGGCAGCCAACACTGAAGCTTTCTTT.

This chain connects TRBV28 to TRBJ1-2, with D unresolved. Per the germline V gene, CDR1 is MDHEN and CDR2 is SYDVKM. The CDR3 covers 12 residues. V gave up 4 bases and J gave up 4 bases, with 7 bases separating them. As DNA, the CDR3 is TGTGCCAGCAGTTACCTGATCTATGGCTACACCTTC. Amino acids: CASSYLIYGYTF.

V gene TRBV19 combines with J gene TRBJ1-1; 7 positions match TRBD1. The CDR3 extends over 15 amino acids. The ends lost 5 bases at V and 5 bases at J; junction bases unmatched: 11. Germline loops: CDR1 LNHDA, CDR2 SQIVND (reference sequence). This chain's CDR3 is CASSPRTGRPTEAFF. In DNA, the CDR3 is TGTGCCAGTAGTCCCCGGACAGGACGGCCTACTGAAGCTTTCTTT.

This clone was observed a single time. This chain connects TRBV10-2 to TRBJ2-7, with TRBD2 identical over 11 bases. J was trimmed by 2 bases and V by 6 bases; bases with no gene match: 0. The germline gives CDR1 WSHSY, CDR2 SAAADI. The CDR3 sequence is 13 residues long. The DNA of the CDR3 is TGCGCCAGCAGGACTAGCGGGACCTACGAGCAGTACTTC. Translating gives CASRTSGTYEQYF.

J is TRBJ1-2 and V is TRBV10-3, with D perhaps matching TRBD1 (5 bases). V gave up 10 bases and J gave up 4 bases, with 16 bases separating them. CDR1 and CDR2 (germline): ENHRY, SYGVKD. The CDR3 length is 13 residues. In DNA, the CDR3 is TGTGCCACCAACCGGGACGGAGTCTATGGCTACACCTTC. This encodes CATNRDGVYGYTF.

By sample share, this clone is medium-sized. The chain couples TRBV7-8 to TRBJ1-3, with D tentatively TRBD1 (5 bases). The CDR3 has 16 residues. Germline CDR1 reads SGHVS; CDR2 reads FQNEAQ. V was shortened by 5 bases and J by 0 bases, with 14 bases between the two germline ends. The CDR3 DNA reads TGTGCCAGCAGCCGTCGCCCCAGGGACTCTGGAAACACCATATATTTT. Its translation is CASSRRPRDSGNTIYF.

This chain connects TRBV5-1 to TRBJ2-3; D not certain. Trimming removed 7 bases at V and 3 bases at J, with 9 bases between. The CDR3 contains 12 residues. The V gene's germline CDR1 is SGHRS and CDR2 YFSETQ. The DNA of the CDR3 is TGCGCCAGCGGTGTAGGTACAGATACGCAGTATTTT. Translation gives CASGVGTDTQYF.

This clone occurred a few times. The chain uses TRBV4-1 and TRBJ1-5; tentative D call: TRBD1 (5 bases). Trimming pared 0 bases from V and 3 bases from J, leaving 9 bases between. In germline, CDR1 is MGHRA, CDR2 YSYEKL. This CDR3 spans 15 amino acids. CDR3 region: CASSQDGAFNQPQHF. CDR3 nucleotide sequence: TGCGCCAGCAGCCAAGACGGGGCATTCAATCAGCCCCAGCATTTT.

The rearrangement joins TRBV5-1 to TRBJ2-1; 9 bases agree with TRBD1. Unmatched junction bases numbered 5, after V lost 4 bases and J lost 0 bases. Germline V gene sequence: CDR1 SGHRS, CDR2 YFSETQ. CDR3 length: 16 residues. CDR3 sequence (DNA): TGCGCCAGCAGCCCGGGACAGGGAACCTCCTACAATGAGCAGTTCTTC. This encodes CASSPGQGTSYNEQFF. Drawing the rest from reference TRBV5-1 and TRBJ2-1, the complete variable domain is KAGVTQTPRYLIKTRGQQVTLSCSPISGHRSVSWYQQTPGQGLQFLFEYFSETQRNKGNFPGRFSGRQFSNSRSEMNVSTLELGDSALYLCASSPGQGTSYNEQFFGPGTRLTVL.

The chain has TRBV5-1 and TRBJ2-3; weak D call: TRBD2 (7 bases). Germline V gene lookup returns CDR1 SGHRS and CDR2 YFSETQ. This CDR3 region has 14 residues. Trimming removed 4 bases at V and 5 bases at J, with 14 bases between. This CDR3 reads CASSRGASGDTQYF. In nucleotides, the CDR3 is TGCGCCAGCAGCCGGGGGGCCTCGGGAGATACGCAGTATTTT.

Turning to this clone: The junction and the germline gene differ at one end; a read error may be behind it. The chain couples TRBV7-7 to TRBJ2-5; TRBD1 aligns across 10 bases. The germline CDR1 and CDR2 sequences are SSHAT and FNYEAQ (reference sequence). The CDR3 runs 13 residues. CDR3 sequence reads: CASRGQGQETQYF. CDR3 coding DNA: TGTGCTAGCAGGGGACAGGGGCAAGAGACCCAGTACTTC.

V and J are TRBV4-1 and TRBJ2-1; D is possibly TRBD2 (5 bases). The germline gives CDR1 MGHRA, CDR2 YSYEKL. V gave up 0 bases and J gave up 2 bases, with 11 bases separating them. This CDR3 spans 16 amino acids. For the CDR3, the DNA is TGCGCCAGCAGCCAAGATCCCGGGGTTGCCTACAATGAGCAGTTCTTC. It yields the protein CASSQDPGVAYNEQFF.